A selection of T cell receptor beta chains follows, all from one sample in a study of T-cell reconstitution after alpha-beta-depleted transplantation in children. Each CDR3 protein is one row after TCRdb ran MiXCR on the PCR reads. In the table there are 500,000 to 600,000 distinct CDR3 sequences, 25% to 30% of which are singletons. Sequencing was performed on PBMCs, taken before TCRalphabeta/CD19-depleted stem cell transplant. These receptors were collected from a boy younger than two with Wiskott-Aldrich syndrome, due to receive a stem cell transplant. Both conserved end residues are part of each CDR3. The D gene is left open where the match is weak. Expanded clones are given a class, and other clones once, few, many or no size at all.

d_gene,abundance,j_gene,v_gene,CDR3nt,CDR3aa
-,-,TRBJ2-7,TRBV6-1,TGTGCCAGCAGTGAATCAGGGACGGCATACTACGAGCAGTACTTC,CASSESGTAYYEQYF
-,-,TRBJ2-5,TRBV12-3/TRBV12-4,TGTGCCAGCAGTGTTCGTGGAATGCTGTCAGAGACCCAGTACTTC,CASSVRGMLSETQYF
-,few,TRBJ1-5,TRBV7-2,TGTGCCAGCAGCTCCAAGGTTGATAGCAATCAGCCCCAGCATTTT,CASSSKVDSNQPQHF
TRBD2,-,TRBJ2-5,TRBV27,TGTGCCAGCAGTCCCGGACAAGGACTAGCGGGAGGGGAGACCCAGTACTTC,CASSPGQGLAGGETQYF
-,-,TRBJ2-7,TRBV20-1,TGCAGTGCCCCGGGACGGATGGCCTCCTCCTACGAGCAGTACTTC,CSAPGRMASSYEQYF
TRBD2,few,TRBJ2-1,TRBV12-3/TRBV12-4,TGTGCCAGCAGTTTCGTAGCGGGAGGCGCCCTGAACAATGAGCAGTTCTTC,CASSFVAGGALNNEQFF
-,-,TRBJ1-5,TRBV20-1,TGCAGTGCTAGTTCCGGGCGAGTTAATCAGCCCCAGCATTTT,CSASSGRVNQPQHF
-,-,TRBJ1-5,TRBV3-1,TGTGCCAGCAGCCCGCGCTGGACAGATCAGCCCCAGCATTTT,CASSPRWTDQPQHF
-,-,TRBJ2-7,TRBV5-1,TGCGCCAGCAGCTTGGACACCTCCGGCGGCGAGCAGTACTTC,CASSLDTSGGEQYF
-,-,TRBJ2-7,TRBV24-1,TGTGCCACCAGTGATTGGGTCCAGGGTGAGCAGTACTTC,CATSDWVQGEQYF